This T cell receptor beta chain was found in a study of CD8 T cells in Susac syndrome. Of note for this clonotype: An end of the junction does not agree with germline; a read error may underlie this.

Reverse transcription used about 0.45 to 1 ug RNA and random hexamers. immunoSEQ multiplex PCR amplified TCR beta CDR3 across 54 Vbeta, 13 Jbeta. TCRdb processed the immunoSEQ multiplex PCR reads anew with MiXCR; each CDR3 protein has one entry. The sample contains about 200,000 distinct CDR3 sequences, approximately 93% of which appear only once. The CDR3 has 16 amino acids. The V and J genes are TRBV12-3 or TRBV12-4 and TRBJ2-2; 8 bases agree with TRBD1. Sequencing was done on a sample of CD4+ T cells from PBMCs. This clonotype was obtained from a human donor in good health. The CDR3: CASSLAGGAVTGELFF. The CDR3 bases are TGTGCCAGCAGTCTAGCAGGGGGCGCGGTCACCGGGGAGCTGTTTTTT.